Following are 24 T cell receptor beta chains from one sample sequenced in a study of OX40 agonist ivuxolimab in advanced cancers. The protocol was immunoSEQ multiplex PCR, while the TCRdb copy is restricted to in-frame clones and leaves out a portion. The sample yields nearly 80,000 clones, approximately 80% seen once. The specimen was CD4+ or CD8+ T cells sorted from blood, collected in a trial of the OX40 agonist ivuxolimab. These receptors originate from an adult with an advanced solid tumor such as melanoma, head and neck, liver or kidney cancer.

This clone was observed a single time. The J gene is TRBJ1-1, the V gene TRBV7-2; TRBD1 agrees at 7 bases. This CDR3 is 14 amino acids long. Germline assignment: CDR1 SGHTA and CDR2 FQGNSA. V shed 5 bases and J 2 bases; nucleotides not matched to a gene: 5. CDR3 residues: CASSARDSNTEAFF. The CDR3 coding sequence is TGTGCCAGCAGCGCGAGGGACAGCAACACTGAAGCTTTCTTT. The full variable domain, with the rest looked up from reference TRBV7-2 and TRBJ1-1, is GAGVSQSPSNKVTEKGKDVELRCDPISGHTALYWYRQSLGQGLEFLIYFQGNSAPDKSGLPSDRFSAERTGGSVSTLTIQRTQQEDSAVYLCASSARDSNTEAFFGQGTRLTVV.

The chain combines TRBV20-1 with TRBJ1-2; D uncertain. Trimming took 4 bases from V and 4 from J, leaving 7 bases between them. CDR1 DFQATT and CDR2 SNEGSKA come from the germline V gene (reference sequence). CDR3 length equals 11 residues. The CDR3 DNA reads as TGCAGTGCTAAAGTAAGCTATGGCTACACCTTC. Translated, it gives CSAKVSYGYTF.

The V gene is TRBV5-5, the J gene TRBJ1-1; D is undetermined. This CDR3 region has 15 residues. Germline values: CDR1 SGHKS, CDR2 YYEKEE (reference sequence). V lost 3 bases to trimming and J lost 1 base, with 13 bases between them. CDR3 sequence: CASSSRPTRNTEAFF. In nucleotides, the CDR3 is TGTGCCAGCAGCTCCAGGCCGACAAGGAACACTGAAGCTTTCTTT. The whole variable domain, filled in from reference TRBV5-5 and TRBJ1-1, reads DAGVTQSPTHLIKTRGQQVTLRCSPISGHKSVSWYQQVLGQGPQFIFQYYEKEERGRGNFPDRFSARQFPNYSSELNVNALLLGDSALYLCASSSRPTRNTEAFFGQGTRLTVV.

The chain uses TRBV5-5 and TRBJ1-5, with a tentative D call TRBD1 (5 bases). Per germline, CDR1 SGHKS and CDR2 YYEKEE (reference sequence). V lost 0 bases, J lost 6 bases, and 10 bases lay in between. The CDR3 length is 14 residues. The CDR3 region has the DNA TGTGCCAGCAGCTTGGGCGGGGGAAGTCAGCCCCAGCATTTT. Its protein product is CASSLGGGSQPQHF.

This chain uses TRBV5-6 with TRBJ1-4, with 8 positions matching TRBD1. The CDR3 sequence is 15 residues long. The germline CDR1 and CDR2 sequences are SGHDT and YYEEEE. Trimming took 4 bases from V and 1 from J; bases not matched to a gene: 3. CDR3 loop: CASSTGQGTNEKLFF. Here the CDR3 DNA reads TGTGCCAGCAGCACAGGACAGGGAACTAATGAAAAACTGTTTTTT. The full variable domain, its missing parts supplied by reference TRBV5-6 and TRBJ1-4, is DAGVTQSPTHLIKTRGQQVTLRCSPKSGHDTVSWYQQALGQGPQFIFQYYEEEERQRGNFPDRFSGHQFPNYSSELNVNALLLGDSALYLCASSTGQGTNEKLFFGSGTQLSVL.

The chain couples TRBV9 to TRBJ2-1; 8 bases line up with TRBD2. This CDR3 is built from 16 residues. Germline V CDR1 and CDR2: SGDLS, YYNGEE. Trimming cost V 0 bases and J 7 bases; bases outside gene matches: 9. The CDR3 DNA sequence: TGTGCCAGCAGCGTAGGGTCGGGACTAGTATCTAATGAGCAGTTCTTC. Translation gives CASSVGSGLVSNEQFF.

J is TRBJ1-2 and V is TRBV7-2, with 11 bases that match TRBD1. Germline-derived CDR1 and CDR2 are SGHTA and FQGNSA. The CDR3 has 17 amino acids. Germline trimming cut 1 base from V and 3 bases from J; bases unmatched to any gene: 7. The CDR3 DNA is TGTGCCAGCAGCTTAGTACCGGGACAGGGGGTAGACTATGGCTACACCTTC. Protein sequence: CASSLVPGQGVDYGYTF.

The chain has TRBV15 and TRBJ2-2; 8 bases map to TRBD2. The CDR3 length is 16 residues. The V gene end was trimmed by 0 bases and the J gene end by 8 bases; junction bases not matched to a gene: 8. Germline lookup yields CDR1 LNHNV and CDR2 YYDKDF (reference sequence). CDR3 nucleotides: TGTGCCACCAGCAGAGAGCGGGCGGGGGGCGTAGGGGAGCTGTTTTTT. This encodes CATSRERAGGVGELFF.

The rearrangement joins TRBV23-1 to TRBJ1-4; no firm D call. TRBV23-1 is an ORF; its function is uncertain. The CDR3 contains 18 residues. Trimming took off 4 bases at V and 5 bases at J, with 23 bases between the two ends. The CDR3 here is CASSPLAAQRERNEKLFF. Here the CDR3 DNA reads TGCGCCAGCAGTCCCCTCGCCGCACAAAGGGAGAGGAATGAAAAACTGTTTTTT.

The rearrangement uses TRBV7-3 and TRBJ1-5; D is perhaps TRBD1 (5 bases). V lost 2 bases to trimming and J lost 3 bases, with 11 bases between them. Germline values: CDR1 SGHTA, CDR2 FQGTGA. This CDR3 region has 15 residues. CDR3 region: CASSLSGGPNQPQHF. CDR3 DNA sequence: TGTGCCAGCAGCTTATCCGGGGGACCCAATCAGCCCCAGCATTTT.

This rearrangement joins TRBV30 to TRBJ1-2; D may be TRBD1 (6 bases). The CDR3 has 14 amino acids. Germline assignment: CDR1 GTSNPN and CDR2 SVGIG (reference sequence). Trimming stripped 6 bases from V and 0 bases from J, with 14 bases between. The CDR3 here is CACAPTGSNYGYTF. In DNA, the CDR3 is TGTGCCTGTGCCCCGACAGGATCTAACTATGGCTACACCTTC.

This rearrangement joins TRBV6-6 to TRBJ1-1; a weak D match, TRBD1 (5 bases). Germline V CDR1 and CDR2: MNHNY, SVGAGI (reference sequence). The V gene lost 0 bases and the J gene lost 1 base, with 6 bases spanning the gap. This CDR3 comprises 14 residues. CDR3 protein: CASSYSGENTEAFF. CDR3 coding DNA: TGTGCCAGCAGTTACTCAGGGGAGAACACTGAAGCTTTCTTT.

This chain joins TRBV19 and TRBJ2-3, with TRBD2 as a possible D gene (6 bases). V was shortened by 3 bases and J by 0 bases, with 10 bases between the two germline ends. CDR1 is LNHDA, CDR2 SQIVND, per germline (reference sequence). The CDR3 spans 15 residues. Here the CDR3 DNA reads TGTGCCAGTAGTATTATGGGGGGTAGCACAGATACGCAGTATTTT. Translated, it gives CASSIMGGSTDTQYF.

The chain recombines TRBV18 with TRBJ2-7, with D unresolved. Looked up from germline, CDR1 is KGHSH and CDR2 is LQKENI. Trimming shortened V by 0 bases and J by 2 bases, and 8 bases separated the two germline ends. CDR3 size: 14 residues. Written as DNA, the CDR3 is TGTGCCAGCTCACCACCGCGACGACCCTACGAGCAGTACGTC. It translates to CASSPPRRPYEQYV.

The V and J genes are TRBV28 and TRBJ2-1, with 8 bases that match TRBD2. CDR1 MDHEN and CDR2 SYDVKM come from the germline V gene. V shed 8 bases, J shed 0 bases, and the junction held 6 bases outside the gene matches. The CDR3 spans 15 residues. CDR3 protein: CASRGGTSSYNEQFF. The CDR3 DNA reads as TGTGCCAGCCGGGGGGGGACGAGCTCCTACAATGAGCAGTTCTTC.

The chain employs TRBV7-9 and TRBJ1-4, with a possible D match to TRBD1 (6 bases). There are 14 residues in the CDR3. CDR1 SEHNR and CDR2 FQNEAQ come from the germline V gene (reference sequence). Deletions cut 1 base from V and 5 bases from J, with 8 bases between. The CDR3 coding sequence is TGTGCCAGCAGCTTAGACAGGGCGAATGAAAAACTGTTTTTT. Its protein is CASSLDRANEKLFF. Complete variable domain (other parts from reference TRBV7-9 and TRBJ1-4): DTGVSQNPRHKITKRGQNVTFRCDPISEHNRLYWYRQTLGQGPEFLTYFQNEAQLEKSRLLSDRFSAERPKGSFSTLEIQRTEQGDSAMYLCASSLDRANEKLFFGSGTQLSVL.

This clone was observed once. The chain is built from TRBV10-2 and TRBJ2-3, with D maybe TRBD1 (6 bases). Looked up from germline, CDR1 is WSHSY and CDR2 is SAAADI. The CDR3 sequence is 17 residues long. V was cut by 3 bases and J by 5 bases, with 21 bases left in between. This CDR3 reads CASSDPGKTGWGDTQYF. In DNA, the CDR3 is TGCGCCAGCAGTGACCCCGGGAAAACAGGGTGGGGAGATACGCAGTATTTT.

The V and J genes are TRBV29-1 and TRBJ2-5, with D perhaps matching TRBD1 (6 bases). The length of the CDR3 is 14 residues. The V end lost 6 bases, the J end lost 5 bases, and 19 bases lay between the germline ends. Germline CDR1 and CDR2: SQVTM and ANQGSEA. The CDR3, as DNA: TGCAGCGTGGCCCCCCAACAGGGATTCGAGACCCAGTACTTC. Translation: CSVAPQQGFETQYF.

J is TRBJ2-3 and V is TRBV5-1, with TRBD2 as a possible D gene (5 bases). Trimming stripped 2 bases from V and 0 bases from J, with 10 bases between. Germline CDR1 SGHRS, CDR2 YFSETQ. The length of the CDR3 is 15 residues. The CDR3 nucleotides read TGCGCCAGCAGCTTCGGGAAAACTAGCACAGATACGCAGTATTTT. This encodes CASSFGKTSTDTQYF.

The V and J genes are TRBV28 and TRBJ1-2, with TRBD1 matching 7 bases. Germline V lookup: CDR1 MDHEN, CDR2 SYDVKM. CDR3 size: 14 residues. The ends lost 6 bases at V and 5 bases at J; junction bases unmatched: 9. The chain's CDR3 is CASRGRQGIYGYTF. CDR3 coding DNA: TGTGCCAGCAGGGGAAGACAGGGAATATATGGCTACACCTTC.

In DNA, the CDR3 is TGCGCCAGCAGCTTGCCAGGAAGCGATTCACCCCTCCACTTT. This codes for CASSLPGSDSPLHF. The V call is TRBV5-1, the J call TRBJ1-6, with D uncertain. The CDR3 extends over 14 amino acids. The V end was cut by 1 base, the J end by 8 bases, with 10 bases between. The germline V gene encodes CDR1 SGHRS and CDR2 YFSETQ.

This clone was recorded only once. For the CDR3, the DNA is TGTGCCACCAGCAGAGGGGGTACAGGTGAAAAACTGTTTTTT. It translates to CATSRGGTGEKLFF. The chain links TRBV15 to TRBJ1-4; TRBD1 is a possible D gene (5 bases). The CDR3 is 14 residues long. V was clipped by 1 base and J by 7 bases, with 10 bases between them. Germline-derived CDR1 and CDR2 are LNHNV and YYDKDF (reference sequence).

The rearrangement links TRBV29-1 to TRBJ2-5, with no clear D. CDR1 is SQVTM and CDR2 is ANQGSEA in the germline V gene. The CDR3 is 13 residues long. V lost 8 bases, J lost 1 base, and 14 bases lay in between. CDR3 in DNA: TGCAGCACAACGACTGGCCTCCAAGAGACCCAGTACTTC. Protein product: CSTTTGLQETQYF.

The V call is TRBV5-1, the J call TRBJ1-2; tentatively, D is TRBD1 (5 bases). CDR3 length equals 13 residues. V lost 0 bases, J lost 7 bases, and 10 bases lay in between. The germline gives CDR1 SGHRS, CDR2 YFSETQ. CDR3 loop: CASSLGTGTGYTF. The CDR3 nucleotides read TGCGCCAGCAGCTTGGGAACAGGAACTGGCTACACCTTC.